The 6 T cell receptor beta chains listed next were all sequenced from one sample in a study of cytomegalovirus exposure and HLA in healthy donors. This PCR relied on a set of 60 Vbeta primers and 13 Jbeta primers. TCRdb's copy holds only in-frame clones and misses some; the assay was immunoSEQ multiplex PCR. This sample carries 65,000 to 75,000 clones, 65% to 70% of them seen once, and the ten largest clones take around a sixth. The sequencing input was PBMCs. Receptors originate from a man in his forties or fifties in good health and CMV-seropositive.

The CDR3 loop is CASSVSDERTGELFF. In DNA form, the CDR3 reads TGCGCCAGCAGCGTCTCAGATGAGAGGACCGGGGAGCTGTTTTTT. The chain has TRBV5-1 and TRBJ2-2; no reliable D call. This CDR3 comprises 15 residues. Looked up from germline, CDR1 is SGHRS and CDR2 is YFSETQ. Trimming removed 4 bases from V and 5 bases from J, with 15 bases in between.

This clone was picked up a small number of times. The rearrangement uses TRBV7-5 and TRBJ1-6; TRBD1, the table's D call, was not compared with the DNA. TRBV7-5 is tagged as a pseudogene. This CDR3 is 14 amino acids long. CDR3 in DNA: TGTGCCAGAATGGGCAGGGGGCATAATTCACCCCTCCACTTT. Translation: CARMGRGHNSPLHF.

The genes are TRBV7-2 and TRBJ2-1, with TRBD2 matching over 7 bases. The CDR3 loop spans 13 amino acids. The germline V gene has CDR1 SGHTA and CDR2 FQGNSA. J was trimmed by 10 bases and V by 5 bases; bases with no gene match: 8. The CDR3, as DNA: TGTGCCAGCAGCGCGGGAGTAGCTGCCGAGCAGTTCTTC. This gives the protein CASSAGVAAEQFF.

This clone was picked up a small number of times. The chain joins TRBV2 to TRBJ1-1, with D possibly matching TRBD1 (6 bases). This CDR3 region has 14 residues. V was clipped by 6 bases and J by 4 bases, with 15 bases between them. Germline loops: CDR1 SNHLY, CDR2 FYNNEI. The CDR3 here is CASRRETGFTEAFF. The DNA for the CDR3 is TGTGCCAGCAGGAGAGAAACAGGGTTCACTGAAGCTTTCTTT.

The sample holds one count of this clone. The chain couples TRBV19 to TRBJ2-2; TRBD2 might be the D (5 bases). The germline V gene encodes CDR1 LNHDA and CDR2 SQIVND (reference sequence). The V end lost 6 bases, the J end lost 0 bases, and 8 bases lay between the germline ends. This CDR3 contains 14 residues. CDR3 residues: CASRELANTGELFF. In nucleotides, the CDR3 is TGTGCCAGTAGGGAACTAGCGAACACCGGGGAGCTGTTTTTT.

The gene calls are TRBV11-3 and TRBJ1-1; 8 bases fit TRBD1. The V and J ends lost 5 bases and 1 base, in that order; junction bases with no gene match: 6. The CDR3 spans 15 residues. Per the germline V gene, CDR1 is SGHNT and CDR2 is YENEEA. The CDR3 here is CASSRTGIWNTEAFF. The CDR3, as DNA: TGTGCCAGCAGCCGGACAGGGATTTGGAACACTGAAGCTTTCTTT.